This is a list of T cell receptor beta chains from one sample in a study of CD8+CD57+ T cells in acquired aplastic anemia. TCRdb processed the reads anew with MiXCR; each CDR3 protein has one entry. Of around 190,000 distinct CDR3 sequences in the sample, about 53% were seen once. Sequencing was performed on sorted CD4+, CD8+, or CD8+CD57+ T cells (not recorded which) from PBMCs. These receptors were taken from a human donor in good health, serving as a control. Each CDR3 is given with its conserved first and last residue. A D gene is named only where the DNA matches it firmly. The size field is filled for only some rows; it gives once, few, many or a size class.

>many|TRBV15|TRBJ1-2|.
TGTGCCACCAGCAGAGTTGAGAGCTACTATGGCTACACCTTC
CATSRVESYYGYTF
>.|TRBV20-1|TRBJ1-2|TRBD1
TGCAGTGCACGGACAGGGGCGTTCGGCTACACCTTC
CSARTGAFGYTF
>.|TRBV19|TRBJ1-2|.
TGTGCCAGTAGTCCCGGGACGGGGAGGAACGTCTATGGCTACACCTTC
CASSPGTGRNVYGYTF
>.|TRBV7-8|TRBJ2-5|TRBD1
TGTGCCAGCAGCTCTTGGACAGGGGGGGATCAGACCCAGTACTTC
CASSSWTGGDQTQYF
>.|TRBV24-1|TRBJ2-3|.
TGTGCCACCAGCGCCGGTGATACGCAGTATTTT
CATSAGDTQYF
>many|TRBV6-2/TRBV6-3|TRBJ1-2|.
TGTGCCAGCAGTTACTCACCGAACTATGGCTACACCTTC
CASSYSPNYGYTF
>once|TRBV10-3|TRBJ1-2|.
TGTGCCATCAGTGACCGGGACAAGGCCCATGGCTACACCTTC
CAISDRDKAHGYTF
>many|TRBV7-6|TRBJ2-1|.
TGTGCCAGCAGCTTAGGGCGGGACCCCTACAATGAGCAGTTCTTC
CASSLGRDPYNEQFF
>.|TRBV10-3|TRBJ2-7|.
TGTGCCATCAGTGGCAGGGACTTAAGCTCCTACGAGCAGTACTTC
CAISGRDLSSYEQYF
>many|TRBV28|TRBJ1-2|.
TGTGCCAGCAGTTTAACTCGCGCACGGGATGGCTACACCTTC
CASSLTRARDGYTF
>once|TRBV6-1|TRBJ2-1|TRBD2
TGTGCCAGCAGTTTCCAGATCCTAGCGGGGGGGTCCTACAATGAGCAGTTCTTC
CASSFQILAGGSYNEQFF
>.|TRBV6-6|TRBJ1-1|.
TGCGCCAGCAGTTATACTTTCTTT
CASSYTFF
>many|TRBV30|TRBJ2-7|.
TGTGCCTGGAGTGGGGGACGGAGGGGGCGCGAGCAGTACTTC
CAWSGGRRGREQYF
>.|TRBV15|TRBJ2-3|.
TGTGCCACCAGCAGTCTGAGGAGCACAGATACGCAGTATTTT
CATSSLRSTDTQYF
>.|TRBV14|TRBJ2-4|.
TGTGCCAGCAGCCAAGTAGGCAGGGAAAGGAACATTCAGTACTTC
CASSQVGRERNIQYF
>.|TRBV12-3/TRBV12-4|TRBJ1-5|.
TGTGCCACCAGTGGGGGGAGCAATCAGCCCCAGCATTTT
CATSGGSNQPQHF